This TCR beta chain comes out of a study of T cells expressing NK-cell markers. TCRdb re-analyzed the 5' RACE reads; it lists each CDR3 protein once, without DNA. The record lists roughly 5,000 distinct CDR3 sequences, of which the ten most abundant hold over 50%. The length of the CDR3 is 17 residues. This receptor was identified in a man aged 18 to 35 in good health. The J gene is TRBJ1-6, the V gene TRBV21-1; without DNA, the TCRdb call of TRBD1 cannot be checked. TRBV21-1 is an annotated pseudogene. Sequenced material: blood T cells: a sorted CD56 or NKG2C T cell subset, CD4+ or CD8+ T cells, or bulk PBMC T cells (not recorded which). CDR3: CASSKVSEGKGNSPLHF.